This TCR beta chain was observed in a study of OX40 agonist ivuxolimab in advanced cancers. Looking at the study overall: Ivuxolimab, an agonist antibody against OX40 (CD134), was given to patients.

Libraries were prepared by immunoSEQ multiplex PCR; TCRdb keeps only in-frame clonotypes and omits some of them. This table holds under 80,000 clones, about 85% found once. The CDR3 covers 15 residues. CDR1 and CDR2 from the germline V gene are MNHEY and SVGAGI. Trimming cost V 5 bases and J 4 bases, with 17 bases left between them. The chain joins TRBV6-5 to TRBJ1-1; D is ambiguous. Sequences were derived from CD4+ or CD8+ T cells sorted from blood, sampled in a trial of the OX40 agonist ivuxolimab. The source is an adult with an advanced solid tumor such as melanoma, head and neck, liver or kidney cancer. CDR3: CASSPSGSQSTEAFF. DNA for the CDR3: TGTGCCAGCAGTCCCTCGGGATCCCAGAGCACTGAAGCTTTCTTT.